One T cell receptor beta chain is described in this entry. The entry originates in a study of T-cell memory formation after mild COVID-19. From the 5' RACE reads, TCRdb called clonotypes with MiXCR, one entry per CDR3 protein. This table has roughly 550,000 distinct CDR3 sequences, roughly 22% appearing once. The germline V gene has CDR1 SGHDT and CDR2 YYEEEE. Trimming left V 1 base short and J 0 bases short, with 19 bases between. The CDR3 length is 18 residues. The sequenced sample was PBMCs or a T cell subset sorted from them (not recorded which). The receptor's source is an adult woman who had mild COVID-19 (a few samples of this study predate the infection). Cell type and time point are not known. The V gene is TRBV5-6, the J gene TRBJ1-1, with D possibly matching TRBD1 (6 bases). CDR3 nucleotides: TGTGCCAGCAGCTTGCCCGAGGACAGTATTAACATGAACACTGAAGCTTTCTTT. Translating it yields CASSLPEDSINMNTEAFF.